The count of the clone carrying this TCR beta chain is one. Its antigen is not identified. The data stem from a study of cytomegalovirus exposure and HLA in healthy donors. Study results and limitations: TRBV6-2, TRBV6-3 and some other V segments were unresolvable in 87-base-pair reads.

13 Jbeta primers and 60 Vbeta primers were used for the PCR. The repertoire was sequenced with immunoSEQ multiplex PCR; TCRdb's copy has only in-frame clones and lacks some. The sample holds approximately 110,000 clones, around 80% seen once. Trimming took 5 bases from V and 2 from J, leaving 10 bases between them. The germline CDR1 and CDR2 sequences are SGHTA and FQGTGA. This CDR3 region has 14 residues. V and J are TRBV7-3 and TRBJ1-3; no clear D gene. This receptor was obtained from a man aged 25 to 45 in good health and CMV-seropositive. The sequenced sample consisted of PBMCs. CDR3 coding DNA: TGTGCCAGCAGCCCGGCGGCTGCTGGAAACACCATATATTTT. Protein sequence: CASSPAAAGNTIYF.